One sample yielded the 30 T cell receptor beta chains listed below, sequenced in a study of persistence of HIV-infected CD4 T cells. This was the immunoSEQ version 4 assay in survey mode. The repertoire was sequenced with immunoSEQ multiplex PCR; TCRdb's copy has only in-frame clones and lacks some. The sample lists about 30,000 clones, roughly 70% occurring once. No antigen has been identified for these receptors. An overlapping HIV-1 Gag peptide pool stimulated these cells at roughly 1 ug/peptide/mL. Responding CD4+ T cells were sorted by upregulation of both CD40 ligand and CD69. The source was CD4+ T cells sorted from PBMCs after 18-hour stimulation, collected from a patient who received antiretroviral therapy. These receptors originate from an adult man with HIV who was CMV-seropositive.

This chain uses TRBV21-1 with TRBJ1-5; the table's D gene call, TRBD1, was not cross checked with the DNA. TRBV21-1 has pseudogene status. The length of the CDR3 is 19 residues. DNA of the CDR3: TGTGCCAGCAGCAAAGAGGGGACAGGGAAAGGGAGCGGCAATCAGCCCCAGCATTTT. Translation gives CASSKEGTGKGSGNQPQHF.

The chain employs TRBV7-9 and TRBJ2-7, with D perhaps given as TRBD1 or TRBD2 (5 bases each). The CDR3 consists of 15 residues. V lost 5 bases to trimming and J lost 3 bases, with 17 bases between them. CDR1 is SEHNR, CDR2 FQNEAQ, per germline (reference sequence). In DNA form, the CDR3 reads TGTGCCAGCAGCCCATCGGGACGCCCAAACTACGAGCAGTACTTC. Translation: CASSPSGRPNYEQYF.

A few counts support this clone. The CDR3 sequence: CASSIEGLTRTEAFF. CDR3 coding DNA: TGTGCCAGTAGTATAGAGGGATTAACCCGGACTGAAGCTTTCTTT. The chain is built from TRBV19 and TRBJ1-1; D is undetermined. The CDR3 is 15 amino acids. V dropped 0 bases and J dropped 5 bases, with 13 bases sitting between them. The germline V gene has CDR1 LNHDA and CDR2 SQIVND (reference sequence).

This clone was detected only a few times. J is TRBJ1-6 and V is TRBV10-3; possible D gene TRBD1, 6 bases. This CDR3 comprises 19 residues. Trimming cost V 0 bases and J 10 bases, with 25 bases left between them. Per the germline V gene, CDR1 is ENHRY and CDR2 is SYGVKD. CDR3: CAISESETGGRRKRSPLHF. The CDR3 coding sequence is TGTGCCATCAGTGAGTCTGAGACAGGAGGTCGGCGAAAACGGTCACCCCTCCACTTT.

This sequence joins TRBV19 and TRBJ2-3; D uncertain. The CDR3 consists of 13 residues. From germline, CDR1 is LNHDA and CDR2 SQIVND (reference sequence). V was trimmed by 6 bases and J by 3 bases, leaving 10 bases between them. The CDR3 region is CASSLSRTDTQYF. Here the CDR3 DNA reads TGTGCCAGTAGCCTGAGTCGAACAGATACGCAGTATTTT.

The chain recombines TRBV10-1 with TRBJ1-1, with D unresolved. The CDR3 spans 13 residues. The germline V and J ends were trimmed by 0 bases and 9 bases, with 11 bases remaining between them. Germline CDR1 and CDR2: WNHNN and SYGVQD (reference sequence). Written as DNA, the CDR3 is TGCGCCAGCAGTGAGTCGTCAGAGCCTCAAGCTTTCTTT. Protein sequence: CASSESSEPQAFF.

J is TRBJ2-6 and V is TRBV29-1, with 10 bases lining up with TRBD1. With V trimmed by 0 bases and J by 2 bases, 4 bases remained unmatched. Germline V gene sequence: CDR1 SQVTM, CDR2 ANQGSEA. This CDR3 is built from 17 residues. CDR3 loop: CSVEDRTGGAGANVLTF. The DNA for the CDR3 is TGCAGCGTTGAAGATAGGACAGGGGGGGCTGGGGCCAACGTCCTGACTTTC.

The rearrangement joins TRBV7-2 to TRBJ2-3; D is uncertain. The length of the CDR3 is 16 residues. Germline V gene data show CDR1 as SGHTA and CDR2 as FQGNSA. Trimming shortened V by 3 bases and J by 0 bases, and 13 bases separated the two germline ends. The CDR3 DNA is TGTGCCAGCAGCTTGCAGGTAACGGCTAGCACAGATACGCAGTATTTT. Encoded protein: CASSLQVTASTDTQYF. Combining the CDR3 with reference TRBV7-2 and TRBJ2-3 gives the whole variable domain GAGVSQSPSNKVTEKGKDVELRCDPISGHTALYWYRQSLGQGLEFLIYFQGNSAPDKSGLPSDRFSAERTGGSVSTLTIQRTQQEDSAVYLCASSLQVTASTDTQYFGPGTRLTVL.

The rearrangement joins TRBV6-2 or TRBV6-3 to TRBJ1-2; 12 nucleotides line up with TRBD1. The length of the CDR3 is 17 residues. The germline CDR1 and CDR2 sequences are MNHEY and SVGEGT. J was trimmed by 4 bases and V by 5 bases; bases with no gene match: 11. CDR3 sequence (DNA): TGTGCCAGCAGTCCCGGGACAGGGGGCGCGGTATCCTATGGCTACACCTTC. Translating it yields CASSPGTGGAVSYGYTF.

The rearrangement links TRBV5-1 to TRBJ2-3, with D unresolved. Germline CDR1 is SGHRS and CDR2 is YFSETQ. This CDR3 is 12 amino acids long. V gave up 4 bases and J gave up 3 bases, with 6 bases separating them. The CDR3 nucleotides read TGCGCCAGCAGCCCGAATACAGATACGCAGTATTTT. It specifies CASSPNTDTQYF.

The CDR3 DNA reads as TGCAGCGTGGAAACGACACCGCCCGCGGGCTACACCTTC. Protein sequence: CSVETTPPAGYTF. The chain couples TRBV29-1 to TRBJ1-2; no reliable D call. The germline V gene has CDR1 SQVTM and CDR2 ANQGSEA. V was cut by 6 bases and J by 8 bases, with 19 bases left in between. The CDR3 covers 13 residues.

On this clone itself: This specimen includes other DNA sequences encoding the same CDR3. The J gene is TRBJ2-3, the V gene TRBV14, with 10 bases that match TRBD2. This CDR3 is built from 16 residues. Germline V lookup: CDR1 SGHDN, CDR2 FVKESK. V lost 5 bases and J lost 4; bases outside the gene matches: 9. The DNA for the CDR3 is TGTGCCAGCAGCTTAACGAGCGGGGGGGCCGCAGATACGCAGTATTTT. It codes for CASSLTSGGAADTQYF.

This clone was detected a few times. This chain uses TRBV24-1 with TRBJ2-2; a weak D match, TRBD1 (5 bases). V lost 3 bases and J 5 bases, leaving 12 bases between the germline ends. The V gene's germline CDR1 is KGHDR and CDR2 SFDVKD. The CDR3 contains 15 residues. CDR3: CATSDPQKGTGELFF. In nucleotides, the CDR3 is TGTGCCACCAGTGATCCACAGAAGGGGACCGGGGAGCTGTTTTTT.

The chain is built from TRBV19 and TRBJ2-1; 9 positions match TRBD1. Germline V gene data show CDR1 as LNHDA and CDR2 as SQIVND (reference sequence). The CDR3 contains 17 residues. With 7 bases clipped from V and 5 bases from J, the junction kept 15 bases outside the gene matches. CDR3 bases: TGTGCCAGTACCGCCATGAGTGGGACAGGGTGGGACAATGAGCAGTTCTTC. This sequence encodes CASTAMSGTGWDNEQFF. The whole variable domain, filled in from reference TRBV19 and TRBJ2-1, reads DGGITQSPKYLFRKEGQNVTLSCEQNLNHDAMYWYRQDPGQGLRLIYYSQIVNDFQKGDIAEGYSVSREKKESFPLTVTSAQKNPTAFYLCASTAMSGTGWDNEQFFGPGTRLTVL.

The chain carries TRBV9 and TRBJ2-1; D possibly corresponds to TRBD2 (5 bases). V lost 0 bases, J lost 1 base, and 8 bases lay in between. Germline CDR1 and CDR2: SGDLS and YYNGEE. CDR3 length: 15 amino acids. CDR3 loop: CASSVDPGSYNEQFF. In DNA form, the CDR3 reads TGTGCCAGCAGCGTAGACCCGGGGTCCTACAATGAGCAGTTCTTC.

This chain joins TRBV28 and TRBJ1-6; D ambiguous. The V gene's germline CDR1 is MDHEN and CDR2 SYDVKM. Between the trimmed V and J ends, which lost 6 bases and 10 bases, there was a span of 10 bases. The CDR3 is 12 residues long. The CDR3 here is CASRSVGSPLHF. In DNA form, the CDR3 reads TGTGCCAGCAGATCGGTGGGGTCACCCCTCCACTTT. Filled out from reference TRBV28 and TRBJ1-6, the complete variable domain reads DVKVTQSSRYLVKRTGEKVFLECVQDMDHENMFWYRQDPGLGLRLIYFSYDVKMKEKGDIPEGYSVSREKKERFSLILESASTNQTSMYLCASRSVGSPLHFGNGTRLTVT.

On this clone itself: Other DNA sequences within the sample encode an identical CDR3. The chain links TRBV7-2 to TRBJ2-5, with D hard to call. This CDR3 comprises 13 residues. The germline V gene has CDR1 SGHTA and CDR2 FQGNSA. Trimming removed 2 bases at V and 5 bases at J, with 9 bases between. The CDR3 coding sequence is TGTGCCAGCAGCTTAACCGGAGCGGAGACCCAGTACTTC. Translated: CASSLTGAETQYF.

This clone was seen only a few times. The CDR3 spells CASKVQRGGNEQFF. CDR3 nucleotides: TGTGCCAGTAAGGTTCAGCGGGGGGGCAATGAGCAGTTCTTC. The chain recombines TRBV19 with TRBJ2-1; 10 bases line up with TRBD2. Germline V gene sequence: CDR1 LNHDA, CDR2 SQIVND (reference sequence). The J segment lost 6 bases and the V segment lost 7 bases, leaving 6 bases of the junction unmatched. This CDR3 is built from 14 residues.

The chain combines TRBV24-1 with TRBJ1-6; 8 bases fit TRBD1. The ends lost 4 bases at V and 7 bases at J; junction bases unmatched: 8. The CDR3 runs to 16 residues. Germline V gene data show CDR1 as KGHDR and CDR2 as SFDVKD. CDR3 sequence reads: CATSDPNRGENSPLHF. CDR3 DNA: TGTGCCACCAGTGACCCAAACAGGGGGGAGAATTCACCCCTCCACTTT.

The gene calls are TRBV2 and TRBJ2-5; a weak D match, TRBD2 (5 bases). The CDR3 length is 14 residues. CDR1 and CDR2 (germline): SNHLY, FYNNEI. Trimming removed 6 bases from V and 5 bases from J, with 16 bases in between. The CDR3 DNA reads as TGTGCCAGCAGGTCCAACCAGCCGGGGGAGACCCAGTACTTC. This translates into CASRSNQPGETQYF.

This rearrangement joins TRBV7-2 to TRBJ1-1; D not certain. Germline V gives CDR1 SGHTA, CDR2 FQGNSA. The length of the CDR3 is 15 residues. Trimming removed 1 base at V and 2 bases at J, with 11 bases between. The CDR3 is CASSLVPGGNTEAFF. CDR3 DNA: TGTGCCAGCAGCTTAGTACCGGGAGGCAACACTGAAGCTTTCTTT.

This clone was counted only a few times. This chain links TRBV20-1 with TRBJ2-7, with no clear D. CDR3 length equals 11 residues. Germline assignment: CDR1 DFQATT and CDR2 SNEGSKA (reference sequence). V gave up 6 bases and J gave up 1 base, with 7 bases separating them. The CDR3 region is CSARASYEQYF. The CDR3 bases are TGCAGTGCGCGTGCTTCCTACGAGCAGTACTTC.

This clone was counted a few times. The J gene is TRBJ1-2, the V gene TRBV5-5; a possible D gene is TRBD1 (6 bases). V shed 1 base and J shed 2 bases, with 15 bases lying between them. This CDR3 is 16 amino acids long. Germline assignment: CDR1 SGHKS and CDR2 YYEKEE (reference sequence). The CDR3 sequence is CASSLPGVVGNYGYTF. The CDR3, as DNA: TGTGCCAGCAGCTTGCCAGGGGTTGTTGGAAACTATGGCTACACCTTC.

The chain uses TRBV2 and TRBJ1-2, with D possibly TRBD1 on 6 matching bases. Germline V lookup: CDR1 SNHLY, CDR2 FYNNEI. Deletions cut 6 bases from V and 7 bases from J, with 15 bases between. This CDR3 spans 13 amino acids. CDR3 amino acids: CASRNTGIRGYTF. CDR3 nucleotide sequence: TGTGCCAGCAGAAATACAGGGATTCGTGGCTACACCTTC.

The J gene is TRBJ1-4, the V gene TRBV19, with a weak D call TRBD1 (5 bases). The CDR3 contains 14 residues. V was pared by 5 bases and J by 4 bases, with 11 bases between. Germline CDR1 LNHDA, CDR2 SQIVND (reference sequence). The CDR3 here is CASSDDSFNEKLFF. CDR3 coding DNA: TGTGCCAGTAGTGACGACAGCTTTAATGAAAAACTGTTTTTT.

This clone is a singleton in its sample. V and J are TRBV3-1 (or the pseudogene TRBV3-2) and TRBJ1-4, with D tentatively TRBD1 (6 bases). This CDR3 has 15 amino acids. CDR1 and CDR2 (germline): LGHDT, YNNKEL (reference sequence). Trimming removed 5 bases at V and 6 bases at J, with 16 bases between. As DNA, the CDR3 is TGTGCCAGCAGCGGCTACAGGGTCGGTGATGAAAAACTGTTTTTT. Amino acid sequence: CASSGYRVGDEKLFF.

This rearrangement joins TRBV15 to TRBJ2-2; 7 nucleotides match TRBD2. V lost 0 bases, J lost 7 bases, and 8 bases stayed unmatched. The V gene's germline CDR1 is LNHNV and CDR2 YYDKDF (reference sequence). The CDR3 has 16 amino acids. The CDR3 reads CATSREAAGYFGELFF. Written as DNA, the CDR3 is TGTGCCACCAGCAGAGAGGCAGCGGGGTATTTCGGGGAGCTGTTTTTT.

This chain joins TRBV24-1 and TRBJ2-5; D unclear. Germline CDR1 and CDR2: KGHDR and SFDVKD. The CDR3 covers 12 residues. Deletions cut 4 bases from V and 7 bases from J, with 9 bases between. The CDR3 coding sequence is TGTGCCACCAGTGACCCCGATACGACCCAGTACTTC. The encoded protein is CATSDPDTTQYF.

V usage is TRBV6-5 and J usage is TRBJ2-7, with unresolved D. Trimming took 6 bases from V and 2 from J, leaving 14 bases between them. The CDR3 runs to 14 residues. CDR1 is MNHEY and CDR2 is SVGAGI in the germline V gene. The CDR3 loop reads CASRKDRSPYEQYF. The CDR3 DNA sequence: TGTGCCAGCAGAAAGGATAGGAGCCCCTACGAGCAGTACTTC.

This chain joins TRBV2 and TRBJ1-6; D call uncertain. V was shortened by 8 bases and J by 6 bases, with 20 bases between the two germline ends. The germline V gene encodes CDR1 SNHLY and CDR2 FYNNEI. CDR3 length: 16 amino acids. CDR3: CASVAAAMQSNSPLHF. CDR3 DNA: TGTGCCAGCGTGGCGGCGGCGATGCAGAGTAATTCACCCCTCCACTTT.